These T cell receptor beta chains were read from a single sample in a study of blood T cell repertoires in COVID-19. Sequenced by immunoSEQ multiplex PCR; TCRdb stores in-frame clones only, minus some. The sample lists roughly 280,000 clones, around nine tenths occurring once. Specimen: peripheral blood. The receptors here all came from a woman in her twenties or thirties with COVID-19, enrolled during active disease. Both conserved end residues are part of each CDR3. Clone size is not always given. Where it is, it says once, few, many or a class for expanded clones.

v_gene | abundance | CDR3aa
TRBV3-1/TRBV3-2 | - | CASSQISGASTDTQYF
TRBV21-1 | once | CASSKAGRGNTEAFF
TRBV7-8 | - | CASSLAAQGLDGYTF
TRBV2 | - | CAGSQAANYGYTF
TRBV24-1 | - | CATGPGDSAYNEQFF
TRBV6-2/TRBV6-3 | - | CASSWTGPRPQHF
TRBV2 | - | CASSEPSGSGYTQYF
TRBV5-1 | - | CASSLATGGGYEQYF
TRBV4-2 | - | CASSQGLAERYNEQFF
TRBV5-4 | - | CASSTGLAGSTDTQYF
TRBV9 | - | CASSADRTSGSDEQFF
TRBV5-5 | once | CASSRDRGVTYEQYF
TRBV6-5 | - | CASGLQGSNQPQHF
TRBV19 | - | CASSMNRESYEQYF
TRBV3-1/TRBV3-2 | - | CASSQRLAGITGELFF
TRBV27 | - | CASKIQGITEAFF
TRBV27 | - | CASSYQSGTGPMNTEAFF
TRBV4-1 | - | CASSQGQYNSPLHF
TRBV19 | - | CASRWGPGANVLTF
TRBV30 | - | CAWSRGAGELFF
TRBV6-2/TRBV6-3 | - | CASSYPQWSGVNEQFF
TRBV19 | - | CASSLPSPYGYTF
TRBV6-1 | - | CASTDDRDPTDTQYF
TRBV4-1 | - | CASSQAPAGANNEKLFF
TRBV9 | - | CASSPRLAGGWTDTQYF
TRBV19 | - | CASRPIGGGGTQYF
TRBV29-1 | - | CSGERDRGGTEAFF
TRBV28 | - | CASSPTPVAGANVLTF
TRBV30 | - | CAWSGGPLRPQHF
TRBV27 | - | CASSPGGTEAFF
TRBV5-1 | - | CASSFSGGSYEQYF
TRBV4-1 | - | CASSPKTGMGDTEAFF
TRBV6-6 | few | CASKLTGGGETQYF
TRBV5-1 | - | CASSLAGRGALF
TRBV4-1 | - | CASSQIPRPGGPYEQYF
TRBV23-1 | - | CASRHHPSAETQYF
TRBV5-6 | - | CASSFLIGTISYEQYF
TRBV4-1 | few | CASSLSTSSTEAFF
TRBV10-1 | - | CASSEYRNTEAFF
TRBV7-2 | - | CASSLVAGNTGELFF
TRBV11-2 | - | CASSLRGQSYNEQFF
TRBV19 | - | CASSIRNEKLFF
TRBV3-1/TRBV3-2 | - | CASSQDPRDRHNSPLHF
TRBV27 | - | CASRTLGTSAGEQYF
TRBV2 | few | CASSEQIRGNEQFF
TRBV18 | - | CASSPPMTGNTGELFF
TRBV30 | - | CAWSSGGVFHF
TRBV6-5 | - | CASSRLPGQTYGYTF
TRBV19 | once | CASSTPGQAGANVLTF
TRBV5-6 | - | CASSGTGSYGYTF
TRBV24-1 | - | CATSGGKWGDSLYNEQFF
TRBV3-1/TRBV3-2 | - | CASSPTAGTSGETQYF
TRBV2 | - | CASRSAGSIYEQYF
TRBV7-2 | few | CASSLGTGRGNSPLHF
TRBV18 | once | CASSPNRASSYNEQFF